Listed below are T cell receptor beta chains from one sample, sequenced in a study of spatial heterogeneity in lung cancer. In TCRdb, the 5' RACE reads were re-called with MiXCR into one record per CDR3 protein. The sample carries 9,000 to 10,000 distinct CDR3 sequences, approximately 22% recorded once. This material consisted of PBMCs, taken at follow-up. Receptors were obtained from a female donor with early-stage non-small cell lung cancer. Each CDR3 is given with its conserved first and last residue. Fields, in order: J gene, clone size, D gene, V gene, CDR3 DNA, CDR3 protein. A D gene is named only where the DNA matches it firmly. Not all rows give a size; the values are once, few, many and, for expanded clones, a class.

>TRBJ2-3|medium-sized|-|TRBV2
TGTGCCAGCAGTGTCGGCGGAGCTGGGACAGATACGCAGTATTTT
CASSVGGAGTDTQYF
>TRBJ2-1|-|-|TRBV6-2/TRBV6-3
TGTGCCAGCAGTTACGAGGAGCGTAGTGAGCAGTTCTTC
CASSYEERSEQFF
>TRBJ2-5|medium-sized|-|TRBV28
TGTGCCAGCAGTCCGACAAAGAGGGGCTGGGGAGAGACCCAGTACTTC
CASSPTKRGWGETQYF
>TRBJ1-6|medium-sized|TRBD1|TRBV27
TGTGCCAGCAGTCAAAGACAGGGTCTATCACCCCTCCACTTT
CASSQRQGLSPLHF
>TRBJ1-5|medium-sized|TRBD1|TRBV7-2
TGTGCCAGCAGCATGGGGGACAGGGTAGGCAATCAGCCCCAGCATTTT
CASSMGDRVGNQPQHF
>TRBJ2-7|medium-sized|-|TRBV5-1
TGCGCCAGCGGCCCGGGAACACTCTCCTACGAGCAGTACTTC
CASGPGTLSYEQYF
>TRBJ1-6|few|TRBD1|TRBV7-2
TGTGCCAGCAGCCCCGCCGGGACAGAGAATTCACCCCTCCACTTT
CASSPAGTENSPLHF
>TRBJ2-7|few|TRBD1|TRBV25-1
TGTGCCAGCCGACAGGGGAACTCCTACGAGCAGTACTTC
CASRQGNSYEQYF
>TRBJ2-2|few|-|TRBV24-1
TGTGCCACCAGTGACCCCCCCGGGGAGCTGTTTTTT
CATSDPPGELFF
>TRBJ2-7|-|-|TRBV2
TGTGCCAGCAGGGAAGGCACGCTCTACGAGCAGTACTTC
CASREGTLYEQYF
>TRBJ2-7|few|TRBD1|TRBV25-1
TGTGCCAGCAGTGAATCTCCCTCGACAGGGGCCGAATACGAGCAGTACTTC
CASSESPSTGAEYEQYF
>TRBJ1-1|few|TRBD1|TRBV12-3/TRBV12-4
TGTGCCAGCAGGGGGGACAGGAGGAACACTGAAGCTTTCTTT
CASRGDRRNTEAFF
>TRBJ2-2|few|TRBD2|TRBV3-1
TGTGCCAGCAGCGCCACCGGGACTAGCGGGAGGGCCAGGACCGGGGAGCTGTTTTTT
CASSATGTSGRARTGELFF
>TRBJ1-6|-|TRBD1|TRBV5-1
TGCGCCAGCAGCCTAGGGACAGAGAATTCACCCCTCCACTTT
CASSLGTENSPLHF
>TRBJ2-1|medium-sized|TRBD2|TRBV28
TGTGCCAGCACCTGGGGCGGGAGGGCAATGACCTACAATGAGCAGTTCTTC
CASTWGGRAMTYNEQFF
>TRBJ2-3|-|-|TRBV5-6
TGTGCCAGCAGCTTGGGTGCGGGTAACACAGATACGCAGTATTTT
CASSLGAGNTDTQYF
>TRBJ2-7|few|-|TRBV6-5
TGTGCCAGCAGTCTACAGGGGGGGAAGTACGAGCAGTACTTC
CASSLQGGKYEQYF
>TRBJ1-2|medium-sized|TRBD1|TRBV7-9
TGTGCCAGCAGCTTAGACACAGGGGGCTTCTATGGCTACACCTTC
CASSLDTGGFYGYTF